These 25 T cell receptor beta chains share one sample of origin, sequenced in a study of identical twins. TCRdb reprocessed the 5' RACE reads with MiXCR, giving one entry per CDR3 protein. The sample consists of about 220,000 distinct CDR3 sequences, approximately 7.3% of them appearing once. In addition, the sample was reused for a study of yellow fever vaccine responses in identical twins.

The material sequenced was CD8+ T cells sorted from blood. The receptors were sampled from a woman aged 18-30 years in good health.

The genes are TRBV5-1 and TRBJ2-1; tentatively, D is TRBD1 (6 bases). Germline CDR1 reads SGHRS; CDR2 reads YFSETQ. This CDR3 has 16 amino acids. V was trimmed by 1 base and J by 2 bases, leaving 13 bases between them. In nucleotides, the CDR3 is TGCGCCAGCAGCTTGTCGTGGGGACAAACCTACAATGAGCAGTTCTTC. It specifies CASSLSWGQTYNEQFF. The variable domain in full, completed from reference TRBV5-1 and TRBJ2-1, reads KAGVTQTPRYLIKTRGQQVTLSCSPISGHRSVSWYQQTPGQGLQFLFEYFSETQRNKGNFPGRFSGRQFSNSRSEMNVSTLELGDSALYLCASSLSWGQTYNEQFFGPGTRLTVL.

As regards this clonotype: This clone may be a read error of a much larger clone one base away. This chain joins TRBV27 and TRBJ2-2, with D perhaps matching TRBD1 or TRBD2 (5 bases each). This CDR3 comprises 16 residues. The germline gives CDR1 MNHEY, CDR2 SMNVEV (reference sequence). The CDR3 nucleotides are TGTGCCAGCAGTTTATCAGGGGCGGAGGACACCGGGGAGCTGTCTTTT. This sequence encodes CASSLSGAEDTGELSF.

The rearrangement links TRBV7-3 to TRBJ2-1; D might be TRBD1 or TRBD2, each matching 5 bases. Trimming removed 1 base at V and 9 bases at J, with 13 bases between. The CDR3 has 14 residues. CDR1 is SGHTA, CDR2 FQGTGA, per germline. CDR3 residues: CASSLIGWGFEQFF. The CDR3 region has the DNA TGTGCCAGCAGCTTAATCGGGTGGGGGTTTGAGCAGTTCTTC.

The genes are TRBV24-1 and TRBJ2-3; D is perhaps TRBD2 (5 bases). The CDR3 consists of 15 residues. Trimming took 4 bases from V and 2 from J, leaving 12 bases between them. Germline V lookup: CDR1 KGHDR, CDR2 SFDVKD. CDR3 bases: TGTGCCACCAGTGACAGAAGCGGTAACACAGATACGCAGTATTTT. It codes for CATSDRSGNTDTQYF.

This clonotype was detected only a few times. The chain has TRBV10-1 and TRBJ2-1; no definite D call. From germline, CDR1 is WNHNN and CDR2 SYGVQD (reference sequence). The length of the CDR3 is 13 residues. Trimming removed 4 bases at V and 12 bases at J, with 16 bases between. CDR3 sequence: CASSGCSLVWQFF. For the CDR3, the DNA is TGCGCCAGCAGTGGGTGCTCGCTAGTCTGGCAGTTCTTC.

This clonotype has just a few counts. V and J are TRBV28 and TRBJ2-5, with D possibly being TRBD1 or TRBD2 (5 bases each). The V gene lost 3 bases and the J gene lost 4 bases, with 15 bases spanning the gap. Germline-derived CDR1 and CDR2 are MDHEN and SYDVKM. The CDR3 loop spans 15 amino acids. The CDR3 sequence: CASSFRDPTGETQYF. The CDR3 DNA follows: TGTGCCAGCAGTTTCAGGGACCCAACGGGAGAGACCCAGTACTTC.

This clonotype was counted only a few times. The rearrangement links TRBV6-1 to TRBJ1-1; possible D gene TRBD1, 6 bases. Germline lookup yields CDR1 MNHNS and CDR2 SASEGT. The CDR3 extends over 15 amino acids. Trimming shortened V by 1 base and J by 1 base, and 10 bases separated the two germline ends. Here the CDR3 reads CASSEDPTGNTEAFF. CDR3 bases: TGTGCCAGCAGTGAAGACCCGACAGGGAACACTGAAGCTTTCTTT.

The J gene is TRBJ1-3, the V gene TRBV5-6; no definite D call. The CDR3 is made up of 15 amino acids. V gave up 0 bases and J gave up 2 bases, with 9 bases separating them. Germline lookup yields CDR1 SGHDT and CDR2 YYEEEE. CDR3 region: CASSLELGPGNTIYF. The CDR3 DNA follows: TGTGCCAGCAGCTTGGAATTGGGTCCTGGAAACACCATATATTTT.

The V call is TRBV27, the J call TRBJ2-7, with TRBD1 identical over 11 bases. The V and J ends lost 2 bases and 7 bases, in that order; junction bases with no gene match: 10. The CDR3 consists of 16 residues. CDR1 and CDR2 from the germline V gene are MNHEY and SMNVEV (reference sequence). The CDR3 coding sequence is TGTGCCAGCAGTTTACCACCGGGACAGGGGGTGTGGGAGCAGTACTTC. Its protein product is CASSLPPGQGVWEQYF.

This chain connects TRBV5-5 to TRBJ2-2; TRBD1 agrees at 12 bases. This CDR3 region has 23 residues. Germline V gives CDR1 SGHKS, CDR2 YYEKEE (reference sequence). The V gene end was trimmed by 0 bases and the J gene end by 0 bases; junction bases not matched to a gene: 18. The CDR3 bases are TGTGCCAGCAGCTTGGTCGGAGGGACAGGGGGCGCAGACATCGGGGCGAACACCGGGGAGCTGTTTTTT. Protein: CASSLVGGTGGADIGANTGELFF.

This chain's CDR3 is CASSPRDNQPQHF. CDR3 bases: TGTGCCAGCAGCCCCAGGGACAATCAGCCCCAGCATTTT. The chain has TRBV6-2 or TRBV6-3 and TRBJ1-5; possibly TRBD1 for D (5 bases). The germline V gene encodes CDR1 MNHEY and CDR2 SVGEGT. V gave up 6 bases and J gave up 3 bases, with 9 bases separating them. The CDR3 runs 13 residues.

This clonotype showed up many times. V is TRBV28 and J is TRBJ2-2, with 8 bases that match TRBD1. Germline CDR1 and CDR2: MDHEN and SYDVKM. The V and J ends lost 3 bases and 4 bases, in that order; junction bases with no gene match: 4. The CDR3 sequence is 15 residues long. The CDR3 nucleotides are TGTGCCAGCAGTTTTAGGCAGGGGGCCACCGGGGAGCTGTTTTTT. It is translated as CASSFRQGATGELFF.

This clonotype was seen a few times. CDR3 protein: CASSLSASGFSYNEQFF. As DNA, the CDR3 is TGTGCCAGCAGCTTAAGTGCTAGCGGCTTCTCCTACAATGAGCAGTTCTTC. The V gene is TRBV7-2, the J gene TRBJ2-1; 7 positions match TRBD2. The CDR3 has 17 amino acids. The germline CDR1 and CDR2 sequences are SGHTA and FQGNSA. V was clipped by 2 bases and J by 0 bases; unmatched bases: 7.

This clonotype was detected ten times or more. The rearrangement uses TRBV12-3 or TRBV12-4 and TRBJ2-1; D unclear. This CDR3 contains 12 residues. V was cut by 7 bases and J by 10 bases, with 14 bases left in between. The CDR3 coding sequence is TGTGCCAGCACCATTAACATAGGCGAGCAGTTCTTC. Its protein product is CASTINIGEQFF.

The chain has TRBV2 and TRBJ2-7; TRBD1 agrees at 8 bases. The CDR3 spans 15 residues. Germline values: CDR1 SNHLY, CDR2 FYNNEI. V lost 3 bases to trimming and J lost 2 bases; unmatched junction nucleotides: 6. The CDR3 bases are TGTGCCAGCAGTGATTTGAGACAGGGGACCTACGAGCAGTACTTC. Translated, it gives CASSDLRQGTYEQYF.

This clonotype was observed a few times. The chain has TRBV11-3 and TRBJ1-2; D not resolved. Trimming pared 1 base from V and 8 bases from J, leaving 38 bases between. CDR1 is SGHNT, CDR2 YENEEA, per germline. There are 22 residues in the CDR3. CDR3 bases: TGTGCCAGCAGCTTAGGATGTTTTCTAGGGTATTTGTGTCCTGGCCATTATCGCGGCTACACCTTC. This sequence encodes CASSLGCFLGYLCPGHYRGYTF.

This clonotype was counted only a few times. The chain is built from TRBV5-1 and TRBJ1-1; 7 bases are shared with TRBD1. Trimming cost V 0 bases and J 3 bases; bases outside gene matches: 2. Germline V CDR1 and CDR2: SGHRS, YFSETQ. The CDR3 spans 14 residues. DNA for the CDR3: TGCGCCAGCAGCTTGGTCGGACAGGACACTGAAGCTTTCTTT. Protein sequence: CASSLVGQDTEAFF.

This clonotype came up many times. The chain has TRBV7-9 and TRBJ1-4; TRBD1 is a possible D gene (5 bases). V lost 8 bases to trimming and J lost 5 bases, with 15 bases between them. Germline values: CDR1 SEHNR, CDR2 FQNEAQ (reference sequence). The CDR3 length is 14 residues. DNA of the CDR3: TGTGCCAGCTTGGGTCCAGGGAGGAATGAAAAACTGTTTTTT. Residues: CASLGPGRNEKLFF.

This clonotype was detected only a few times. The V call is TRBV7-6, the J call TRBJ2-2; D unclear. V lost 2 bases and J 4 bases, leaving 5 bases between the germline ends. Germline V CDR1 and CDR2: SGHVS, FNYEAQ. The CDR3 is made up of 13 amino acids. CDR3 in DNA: TGTGCCAGCAGCTTAAGGGCCACCGGGGAGCTGTTTTTT. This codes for CASSLRATGELFF.

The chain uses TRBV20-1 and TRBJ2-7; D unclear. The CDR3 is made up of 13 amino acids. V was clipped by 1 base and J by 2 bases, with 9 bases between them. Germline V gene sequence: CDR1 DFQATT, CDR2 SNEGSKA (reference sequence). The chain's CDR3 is CSARGLMAYEQYF. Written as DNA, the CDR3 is TGCAGTGCTAGAGGGCTTATGGCCTACGAGCAGTACTTC.

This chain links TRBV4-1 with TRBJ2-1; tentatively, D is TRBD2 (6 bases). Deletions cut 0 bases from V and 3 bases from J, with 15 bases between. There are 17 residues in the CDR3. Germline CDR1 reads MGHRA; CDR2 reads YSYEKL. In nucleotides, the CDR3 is TGCGCCAGCAGCCAAGATCCTTTTGACGGGGGCTACAATGAGCAGTTCTTC. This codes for CASSQDPFDGGYNEQFF.

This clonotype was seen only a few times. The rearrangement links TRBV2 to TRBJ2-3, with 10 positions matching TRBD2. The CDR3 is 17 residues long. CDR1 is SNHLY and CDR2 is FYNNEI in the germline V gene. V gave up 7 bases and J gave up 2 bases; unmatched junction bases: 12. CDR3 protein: CASKTQLAGAVTDTQYF. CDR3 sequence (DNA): TGTGCCAGCAAGACTCAGCTAGCGGGGGCCGTCACAGATACGCAGTATTTT. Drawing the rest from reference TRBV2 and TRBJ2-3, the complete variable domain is EPEVTQTPSHQVTQMGQEVILRCVPISNHLYFYWYRQILGQKVEFLVSFYNNEISEKSEIFDDQFSVERPDGSNFTLKIRSTKLEDSAMYFCASKTQLAGAVTDTQYFGPGTRLTVL.

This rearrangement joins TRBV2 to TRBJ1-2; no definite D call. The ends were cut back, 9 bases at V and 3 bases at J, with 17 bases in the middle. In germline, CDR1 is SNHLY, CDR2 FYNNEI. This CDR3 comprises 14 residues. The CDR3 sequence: CARETYREDYGYTF. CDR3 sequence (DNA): TGTGCCAGGGAGACGTACCGCGAAGACTATGGCTACACCTTC.

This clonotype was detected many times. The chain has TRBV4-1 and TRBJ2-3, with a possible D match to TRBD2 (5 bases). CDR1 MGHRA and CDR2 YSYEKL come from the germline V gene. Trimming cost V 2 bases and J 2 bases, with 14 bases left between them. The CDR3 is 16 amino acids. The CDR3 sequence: CASSQTEGNPTDTQYF. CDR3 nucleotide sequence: TGCGCCAGCAGCCAAACCGAGGGAAATCCCACAGATACGCAGTATTTT.

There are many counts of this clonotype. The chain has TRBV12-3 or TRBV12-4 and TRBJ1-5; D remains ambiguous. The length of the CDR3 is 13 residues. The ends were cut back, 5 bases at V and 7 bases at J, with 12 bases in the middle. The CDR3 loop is CASSANHFQPQHF. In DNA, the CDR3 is TGTGCCAGCAGTGCCAATCACTTCCAGCCCCAGCATTTT.